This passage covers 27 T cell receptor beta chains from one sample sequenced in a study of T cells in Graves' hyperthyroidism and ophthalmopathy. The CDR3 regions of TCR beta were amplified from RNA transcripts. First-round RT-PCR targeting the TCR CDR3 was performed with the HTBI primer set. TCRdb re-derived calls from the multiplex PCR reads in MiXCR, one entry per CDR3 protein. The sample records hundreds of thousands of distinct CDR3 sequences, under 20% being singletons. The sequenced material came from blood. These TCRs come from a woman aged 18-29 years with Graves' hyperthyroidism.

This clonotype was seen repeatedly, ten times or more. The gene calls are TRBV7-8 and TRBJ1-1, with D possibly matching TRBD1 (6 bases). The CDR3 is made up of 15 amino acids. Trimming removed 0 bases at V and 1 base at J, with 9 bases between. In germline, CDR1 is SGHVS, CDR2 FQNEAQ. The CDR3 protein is CASSLAGGRNTEAFF. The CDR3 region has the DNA TGTGCCAGCAGCTTAGCGGGGGGCAGGAACACTGAAGCTTTCTTT.

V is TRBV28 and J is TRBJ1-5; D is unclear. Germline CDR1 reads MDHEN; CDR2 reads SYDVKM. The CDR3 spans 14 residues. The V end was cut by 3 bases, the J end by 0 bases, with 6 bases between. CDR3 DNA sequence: TGTGCCAGCAGTTTCCTAATTAGCAATCAGCCCCAGCATTTT. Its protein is CASSFLISNQPQHF.

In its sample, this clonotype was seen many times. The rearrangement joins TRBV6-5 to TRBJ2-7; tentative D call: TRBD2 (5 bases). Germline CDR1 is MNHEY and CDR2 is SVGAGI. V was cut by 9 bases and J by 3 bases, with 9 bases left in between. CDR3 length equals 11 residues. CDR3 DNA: TGTGCCAGTCTAGGAGGCTACGAGCAGTACTTC. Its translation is CASLGGYEQYF.

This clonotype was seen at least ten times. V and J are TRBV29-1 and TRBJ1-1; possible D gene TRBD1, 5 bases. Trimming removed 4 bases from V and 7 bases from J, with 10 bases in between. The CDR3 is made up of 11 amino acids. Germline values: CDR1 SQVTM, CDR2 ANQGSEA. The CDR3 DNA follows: TGCAGCGTTGTTGGGGCGGGTGAAGCTTTCTTT. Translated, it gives CSVVGAGEAFF.

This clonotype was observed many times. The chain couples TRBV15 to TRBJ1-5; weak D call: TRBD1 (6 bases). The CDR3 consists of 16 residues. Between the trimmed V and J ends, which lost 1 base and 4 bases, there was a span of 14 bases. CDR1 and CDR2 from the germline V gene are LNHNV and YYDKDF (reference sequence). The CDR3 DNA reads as TGTGCCACCAGCAGAGGTCTGGGGGCCCGAAATCAGCCCCAGCATTTT. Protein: CATSRGLGARNQPQHF.

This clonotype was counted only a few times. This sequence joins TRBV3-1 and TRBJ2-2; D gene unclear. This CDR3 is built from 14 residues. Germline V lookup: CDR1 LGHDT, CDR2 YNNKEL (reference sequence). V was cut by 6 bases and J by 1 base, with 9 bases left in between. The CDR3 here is CASRPTRNTGELFF. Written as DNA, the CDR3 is TGTGCCAGCAGGCCAACCAGGAACACCGGGGAGCTGTTTTTT.

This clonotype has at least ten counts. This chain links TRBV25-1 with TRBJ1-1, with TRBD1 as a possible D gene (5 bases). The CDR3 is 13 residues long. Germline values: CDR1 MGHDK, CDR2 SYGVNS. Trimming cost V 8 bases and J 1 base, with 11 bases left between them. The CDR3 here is CASARGKNTEAFF. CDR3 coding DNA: TGTGCCAGCGCCCGGGGGAAGAACACTGAAGCTTTCTTT.

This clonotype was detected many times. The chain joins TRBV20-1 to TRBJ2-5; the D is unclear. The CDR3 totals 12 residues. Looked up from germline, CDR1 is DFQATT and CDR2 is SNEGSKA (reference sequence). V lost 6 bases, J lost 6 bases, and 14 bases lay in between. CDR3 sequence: CSARDQTKTQYF. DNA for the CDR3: TGCAGTGCCCGCGACCAGACCAAGACCCAGTACTTC.

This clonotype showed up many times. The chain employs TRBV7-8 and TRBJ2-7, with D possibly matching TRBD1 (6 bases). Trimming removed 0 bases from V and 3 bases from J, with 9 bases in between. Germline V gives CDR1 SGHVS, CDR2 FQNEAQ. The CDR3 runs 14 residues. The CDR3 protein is CASSLATGFYEQYF. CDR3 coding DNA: TGTGCCAGCAGCTTAGCAACAGGGTTCTACGAGCAGTACTTC.

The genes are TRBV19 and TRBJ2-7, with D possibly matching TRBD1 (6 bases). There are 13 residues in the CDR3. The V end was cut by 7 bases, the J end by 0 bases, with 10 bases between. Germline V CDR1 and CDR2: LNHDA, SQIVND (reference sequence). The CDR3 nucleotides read TGTGCCAGTACGGACAGTTACTCCTACGAGCAGTACTTC. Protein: CASTDSYSYEQYF.

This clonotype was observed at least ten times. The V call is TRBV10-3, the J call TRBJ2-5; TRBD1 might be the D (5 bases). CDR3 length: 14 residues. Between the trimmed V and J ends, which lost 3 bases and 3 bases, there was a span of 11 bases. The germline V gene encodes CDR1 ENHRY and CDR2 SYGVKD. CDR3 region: CAISDTGRKETQYF. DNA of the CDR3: TGTGCCATCAGTGACACAGGCCGGAAAGAGACCCAGTACTTC.

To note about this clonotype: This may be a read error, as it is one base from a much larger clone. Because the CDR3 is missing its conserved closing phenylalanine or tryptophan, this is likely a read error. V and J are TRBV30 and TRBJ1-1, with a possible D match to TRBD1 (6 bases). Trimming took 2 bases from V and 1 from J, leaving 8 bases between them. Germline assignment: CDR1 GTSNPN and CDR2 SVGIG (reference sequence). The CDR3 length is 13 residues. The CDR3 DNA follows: TGTGCCTGGAGTCTGGGACAGAACACTGAAGCTTTCTTG. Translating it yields CAWSLGQNTEAFL.

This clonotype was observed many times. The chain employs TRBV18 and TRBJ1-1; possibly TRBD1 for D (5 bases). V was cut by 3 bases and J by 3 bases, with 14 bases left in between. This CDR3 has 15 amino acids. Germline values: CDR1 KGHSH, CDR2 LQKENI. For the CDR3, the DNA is TGTGCCAGCTCACCTCGGACATCCGTTGACACTGAAGCTTTCTTT. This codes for CASSPRTSVDTEAFF.

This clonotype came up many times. The CDR3 loop is CSAPPANNYGYTF. The CDR3 DNA follows: TGCAGTGCCCCCCCCGCCAATAACTATGGCTACACCTTC. J is TRBJ1-2 and V is TRBV20-1; no clear D. V was clipped by 6 bases and J by 1 base, with 12 bases between them. Germline lookup yields CDR1 DFQATT and CDR2 SNEGSKA (reference sequence). This CDR3 contains 13 residues.

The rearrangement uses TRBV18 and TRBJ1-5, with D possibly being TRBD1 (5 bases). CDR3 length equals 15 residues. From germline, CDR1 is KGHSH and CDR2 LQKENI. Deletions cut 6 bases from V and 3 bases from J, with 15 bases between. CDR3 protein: CASSPDRGTNQPQHF. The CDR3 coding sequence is TGTGCCAGCTCGCCAGACAGAGGGACCAATCAGCCCCAGCATTTT.

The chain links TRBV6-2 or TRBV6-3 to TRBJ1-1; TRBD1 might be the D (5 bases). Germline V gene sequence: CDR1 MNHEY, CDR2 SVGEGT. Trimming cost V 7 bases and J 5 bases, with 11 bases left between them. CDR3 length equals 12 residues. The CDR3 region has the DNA TGTGCCAGCACAAGGGGAGGAACTGAAGCTTTCTTT. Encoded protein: CASTRGGTEAFF.

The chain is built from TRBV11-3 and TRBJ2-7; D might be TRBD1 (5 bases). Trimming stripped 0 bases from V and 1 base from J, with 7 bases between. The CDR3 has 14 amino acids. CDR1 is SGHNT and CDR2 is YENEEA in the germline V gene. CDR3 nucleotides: TGTGCCAGCAGCTTAGAGAAGGGGTCCTACGAGCAGTACTTC. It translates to CASSLEKGSYEQYF.

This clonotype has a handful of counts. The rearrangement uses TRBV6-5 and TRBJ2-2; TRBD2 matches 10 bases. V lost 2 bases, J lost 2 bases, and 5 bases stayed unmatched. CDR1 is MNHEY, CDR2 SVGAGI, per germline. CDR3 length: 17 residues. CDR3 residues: CASSYRLAGENTGELFF. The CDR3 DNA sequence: TGTGCCAGCAGTTACCGGCTAGCGGGGGAAAACACCGGGGAGCTGTTTTTT.

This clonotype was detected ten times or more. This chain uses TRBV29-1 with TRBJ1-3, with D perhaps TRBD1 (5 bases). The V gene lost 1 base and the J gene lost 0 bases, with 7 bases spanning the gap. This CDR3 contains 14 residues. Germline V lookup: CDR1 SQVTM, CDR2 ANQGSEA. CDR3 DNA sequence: TGCAGCGTTGAAGGACAGCTCTCTGGAAACACCATATATTTT. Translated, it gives CSVEGQLSGNTIYF.

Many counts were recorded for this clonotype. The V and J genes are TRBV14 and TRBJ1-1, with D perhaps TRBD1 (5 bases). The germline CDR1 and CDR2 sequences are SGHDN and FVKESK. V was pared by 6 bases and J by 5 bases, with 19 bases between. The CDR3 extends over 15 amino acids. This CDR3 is CASSPMRGVGTEAFF. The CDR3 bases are TGTGCCAGCAGTCCGATGCGGGGGGTAGGGACTGAAGCTTTCTTT.

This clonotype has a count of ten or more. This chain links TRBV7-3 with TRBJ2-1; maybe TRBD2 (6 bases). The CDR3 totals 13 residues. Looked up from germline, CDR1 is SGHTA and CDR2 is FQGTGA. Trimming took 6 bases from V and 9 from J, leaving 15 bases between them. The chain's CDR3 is CASSLEEGTEQFF. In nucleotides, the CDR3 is TGTGCCAGCAGTTTAGAGGAGGGAACTGAGCAGTTCTTC.

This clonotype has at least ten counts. CDR3 coding DNA: TGTGCCAGCAGGAGGGGGACAGGGTACGAGCAGTACTTC. Its protein is CASRRGTGYEQYF. The chain couples TRBV6-1 to TRBJ2-7; 9 bases agree with TRBD1. The germline V gene has CDR1 MNHNS and CDR2 SASEGT. V gave up 6 bases and J gave up 4 bases; unmatched junction bases: 4. The CDR3 extends over 13 amino acids.

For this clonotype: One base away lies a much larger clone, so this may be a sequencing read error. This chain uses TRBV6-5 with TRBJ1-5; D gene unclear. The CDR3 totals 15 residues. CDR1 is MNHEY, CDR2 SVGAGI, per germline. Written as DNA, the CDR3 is TGTGCCAGCAGTTACTCGGTGGTTAGCAATCATCCCCAGCATTTT. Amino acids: CASSYSVVSNHPQHF.

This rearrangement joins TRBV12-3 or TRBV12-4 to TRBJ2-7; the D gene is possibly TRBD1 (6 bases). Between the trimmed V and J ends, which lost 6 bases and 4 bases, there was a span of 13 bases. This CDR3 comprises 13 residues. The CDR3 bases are TGTGCCAGCAGGGGGGCCATGAGGTACGAGCAGTACTTC. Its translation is CASRGAMRYEQYF.

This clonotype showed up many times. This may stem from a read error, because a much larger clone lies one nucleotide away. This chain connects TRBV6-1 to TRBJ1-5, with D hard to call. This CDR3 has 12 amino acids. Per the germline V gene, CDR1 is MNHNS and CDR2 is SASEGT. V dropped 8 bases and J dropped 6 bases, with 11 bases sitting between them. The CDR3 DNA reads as TGTGCCAGCGGGCTTCCAGGTCAGCCCCAGCATTTT. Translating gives CASGLPGQPQHF.

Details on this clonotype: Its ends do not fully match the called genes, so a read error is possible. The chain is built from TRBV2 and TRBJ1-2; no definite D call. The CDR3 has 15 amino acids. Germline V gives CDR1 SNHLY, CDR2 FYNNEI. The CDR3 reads CASSARVFRVDGYTF. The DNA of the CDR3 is TGTGCCAGCAGCGCCCGGGTCTTCCGCGTCGATGGTTACACCTTC.

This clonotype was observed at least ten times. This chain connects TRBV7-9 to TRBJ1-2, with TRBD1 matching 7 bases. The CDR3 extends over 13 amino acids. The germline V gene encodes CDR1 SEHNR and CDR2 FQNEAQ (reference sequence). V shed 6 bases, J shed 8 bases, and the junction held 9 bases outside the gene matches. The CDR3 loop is CASRARDSEGYTF. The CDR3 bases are TGTGCCAGCAGAGCTCGGGACAGTGAGGGCTACACCTTC.